This T cell receptor (beta chain) is drawn from a study of blood T cell repertoires in COVID-19. As for the study in general: Both acute and convalescent COVID-19 samples were obtained from the United States, Italy and Spain. From T cells, B-cell-depleted T cells, or PBMCs came the material, which was cDNA or gDNA.

The length of the CDR3 is 16 residues. The repertoire was sequenced with immunoSEQ multiplex PCR; TCRdb's copy has only in-frame clones and lacks some. The sample yields around 220,000 clones, around 75% seen once. The sequenced sample was peripheral blood. The sequence was obtained from a human donor in a cohort sampled during active COVID-19. The genes are TRBV12-1 and TRBJ2-5; the table's TRBD2 call for D was not verified on the DNA. TRBV12-1 is a pseudogene segment. CDR3 nucleotide sequence: TGTGCCAGCAGCTTTACGAGGGAGCCCGGCCATGAGACCCAGTACTTC. As protein: CASSFTREPGHETQYF.